The source of this TCR beta chain is a study of cytomegalovirus exposure and HLA in healthy donors. Study-wide results and caveats: Earlier results showed most TCR beta V segments being productive about 87% or about 30% of the time.

Germline lookup yields CDR1 LNHDA and CDR2 SQIVND (reference sequence). V was cut by 5 bases and J by 1 base, with 9 bases left in between. The CDR3 has 13 amino acids. With regard to this clone: No antigen is known for it.

This PCR relied on a set of 60 Vbeta primers and 13 Jbeta primers. Here immunoSEQ multiplex PCR was the method, and the copy in TCRdb shows in-frame clones only, minus some. This repertoire shows 60,000 to 85,000 clones, approximately 82% found once; its top ten account for 18%. The receptor was derived from a man aged 70 or older in good health and CMV-seropositive. This chain links TRBV19 with TRBJ2-7, with a tentative D call TRBD2 (6 bases). The sequencing input was PBMCs. CDR3: CASSPRGSYEQYF. The CDR3 DNA reads TGTGCCAGTAGTCCCCGGGGGTCCTACGAGCAGTACTTC.